This section outlines one TCR beta chain sequence together with its context. What it binds is unknown. The study made its TRB cDNA libraries by 5' RACE, adding UMI labels. TCRdb reworked the 5' RACE reads into one entry per CDR3 protein, no DNA. The sample totals around 90,000 distinct CDR3 sequences. The CDR3 spans 13 residues. Germline loops: CDR1 SQVTM, CDR2 ANQGSEA. This specimen comes from a study of CXCR3-negative and CXCR3-positive naive CD8 T cells. The study's findings and limits: In both naive subsets diversity was comparably high, whereas memory CD8+ cells showed much lower diversity.

The study sorted every CD8+ T cell subset in triplicate at 250,000 to 300,000 cells each. The origin of this receptor is a human donor in good health. Some clones in this sample may be carry-over from other donors' samples. This chain links TRBV29-1 with TRBJ2-7; the TCRdb D gene call, TRBD1, has no DNA to confirm it. What was sequenced was naive CXCR3- CD8+ T cells from blood. Subset: CD45RO-CCR7+CD27+CD95- naive CD8+ T cells lacking CXCR3 (TNR3-). CDR3 amino acids: CSAGGREAYEQYF.